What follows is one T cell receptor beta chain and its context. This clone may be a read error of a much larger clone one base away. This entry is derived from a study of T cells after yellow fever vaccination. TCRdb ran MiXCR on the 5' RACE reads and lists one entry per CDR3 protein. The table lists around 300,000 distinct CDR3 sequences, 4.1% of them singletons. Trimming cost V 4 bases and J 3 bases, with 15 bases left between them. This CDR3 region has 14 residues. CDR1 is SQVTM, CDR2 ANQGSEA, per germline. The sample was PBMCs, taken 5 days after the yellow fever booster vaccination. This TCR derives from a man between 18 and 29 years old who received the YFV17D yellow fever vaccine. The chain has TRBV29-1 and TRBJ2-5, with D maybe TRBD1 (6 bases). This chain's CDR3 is CSVGWGRYEETQYF. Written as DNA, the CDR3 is TGCAGCGTTGGATGGGGGCGCTATGAAGAGACCCAGTACTTC.